This T cell receptor (beta chain) was retrieved from a study of blood T cell repertoires in COVID-19. Looking at the study overall: From the United States, Italy and Spain came samples of acute and convalescent COVID-19. Sources were T cells, B-cell-depleted T cells, or PBMCs; the material itself was cDNA or gDNA.

Original processing notes: For nucleated cells, counts were estimated from reference gene primer amplification. The table came from immunoSEQ multiplex PCR; TCRdb's copy has only in-frame clones and leaves some out. The D gene and trimming were derived from the DNA, and the V and J assignments and clone size from that table. Seen here are fewer than 120,000 clones, almost 80% observed once, and the top ten hold under 20%. Sequenced input: peripheral blood. The sequence was obtained from a woman at least 80 years old with active or convalescent COVID-19.

The CDR3 reads CASSLTGTDTQYF. Written as DNA, the CDR3 is TGTGCCAGCAGCTTGACTGGCACAGATACGCAGTATTTT. The chain joins TRBV7-9 to TRBJ2-3; D uncertain. V lost 3 bases and J lost 1, with 5 bases in between. Germline values: CDR1 SEHNR, CDR2 FQNEAQ (reference sequence). The length of the CDR3 is 13 residues.